Sequencing of this TCR beta chain was carried out in a study of shared clonotypes between healthy human individuals. Study-wide results and caveats: Clonotypes that were shared across a handful of donors made up around 5% of naive CD4 clonotypes.

This CDR3 contains 17 residues. CDR1 is KGHSH and CDR2 is LQKENI in the germline V gene. The junction had 9 bases not matched to a gene; V was cut back by 5 bases and J by 3 bases. Concerning this clone itself: Its antigen is unknown.

The donors were adults (healthy and HIV-negative) with no recent acute infections or vaccinations. CD4+ cell separation produced CD45RA+ naive and CD45RA-negative memory subsets. Sequencing was performed with immunoSEQ multiplex PCR; in TCRdb, only in-frame clones are kept and a portion is missing. This sample has about 2 million clones, with 95% found just once. The J gene is TRBJ2-1, the V gene TRBV18; TRBD2 matches 11 bases. Sequenced material: naive CD4+ T cells sorted from blood. Subset reported: CD45RA+ positively selected. The receptor was derived from a man between 18 and 35 years old in good health. In DNA form, the CDR3 reads TGTGCCAGCTCATCCTACTTAGCGGGAGGGATCTACAATGAGCAGTTCTTC. Protein sequence: CASSSYLAGGIYNEQFF.